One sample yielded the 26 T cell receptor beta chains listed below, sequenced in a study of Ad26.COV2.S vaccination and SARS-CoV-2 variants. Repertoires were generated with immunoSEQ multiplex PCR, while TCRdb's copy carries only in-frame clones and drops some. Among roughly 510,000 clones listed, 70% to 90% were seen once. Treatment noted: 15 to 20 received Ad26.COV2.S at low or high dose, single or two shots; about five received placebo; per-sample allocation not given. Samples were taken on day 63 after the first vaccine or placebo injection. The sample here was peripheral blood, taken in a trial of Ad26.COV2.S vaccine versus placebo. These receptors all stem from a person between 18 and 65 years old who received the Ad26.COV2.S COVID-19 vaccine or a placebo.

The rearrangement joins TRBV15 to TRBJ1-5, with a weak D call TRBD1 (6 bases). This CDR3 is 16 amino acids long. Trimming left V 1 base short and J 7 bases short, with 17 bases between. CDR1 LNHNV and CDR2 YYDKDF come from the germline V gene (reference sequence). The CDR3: CATSRAVTGARQPQHF. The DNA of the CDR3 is TGTGCCACCAGCAGAGCAGTGACAGGAGCTCGGCAGCCCCAGCATTTT.

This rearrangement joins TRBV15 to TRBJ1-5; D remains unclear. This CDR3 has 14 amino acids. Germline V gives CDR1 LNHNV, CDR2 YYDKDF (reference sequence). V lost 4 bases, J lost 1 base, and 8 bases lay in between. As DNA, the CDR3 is TGTGCCACCAGCACAGGAGTGAGCAATCAGCCCCAGCATTTT. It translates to CATSTGVSNQPQHF.

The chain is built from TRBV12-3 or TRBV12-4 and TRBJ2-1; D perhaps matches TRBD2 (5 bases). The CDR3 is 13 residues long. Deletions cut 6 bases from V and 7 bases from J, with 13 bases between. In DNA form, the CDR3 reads TGTGCCAGCAGGGTGACTAATGCGAATGAGCAGTTCTTC. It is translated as CASRVTNANEQFF.

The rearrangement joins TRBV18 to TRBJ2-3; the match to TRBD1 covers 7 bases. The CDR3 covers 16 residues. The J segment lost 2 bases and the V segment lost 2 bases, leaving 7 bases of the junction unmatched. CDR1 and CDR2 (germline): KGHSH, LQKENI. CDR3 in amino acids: CASSPKRGQYTDTQYF. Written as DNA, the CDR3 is TGTGCCAGCTCACCAAAAAGGGGACAGTACACAGATACGCAGTATTTT.

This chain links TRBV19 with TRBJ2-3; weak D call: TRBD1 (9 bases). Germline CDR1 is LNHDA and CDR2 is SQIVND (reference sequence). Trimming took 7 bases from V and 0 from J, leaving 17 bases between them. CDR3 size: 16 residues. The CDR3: CASNSGGTGSTDTQYF. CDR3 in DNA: TGTGCCAGTAACTCGGGAGGGACAGGGAGCACAGATACGCAGTATTTT. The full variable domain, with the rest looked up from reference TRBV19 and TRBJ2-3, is DGGITQSPKYLFRKEGQNVTLSCEQNLNHDAMYWYRQDPGQGLRLIYYSQIVNDFQKGDIAEGYSVSREKKESFPLTVTSAQKNPTAFYLCASNSGGTGSTDTQYFGPGTRLTVL.

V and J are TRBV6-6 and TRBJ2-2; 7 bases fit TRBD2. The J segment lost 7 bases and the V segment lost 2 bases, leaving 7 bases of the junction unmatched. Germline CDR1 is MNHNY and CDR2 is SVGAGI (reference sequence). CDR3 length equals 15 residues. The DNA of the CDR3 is TGTGCCAGCAGTTACGTAGAGGCGGGGGTCGGGGAGCTGTTTTTT. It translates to CASSYVEAGVGELFF.

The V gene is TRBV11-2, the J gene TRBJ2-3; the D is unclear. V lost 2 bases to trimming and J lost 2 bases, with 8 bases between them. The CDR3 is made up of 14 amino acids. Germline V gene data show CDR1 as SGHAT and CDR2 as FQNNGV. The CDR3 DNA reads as TGTGCCAGCAGCTTATCAGCTCTCACAGATACGCAGTATTTT. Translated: CASSLSALTDTQYF.

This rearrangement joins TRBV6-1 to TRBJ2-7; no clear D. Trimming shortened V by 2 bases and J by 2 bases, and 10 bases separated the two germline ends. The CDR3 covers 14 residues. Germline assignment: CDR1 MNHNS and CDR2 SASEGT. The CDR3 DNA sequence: TGTGCCAGCAGTGAAAGGGTTCCCGCCTACGAGCAGTACTTC. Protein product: CASSERVPAYEQYF.

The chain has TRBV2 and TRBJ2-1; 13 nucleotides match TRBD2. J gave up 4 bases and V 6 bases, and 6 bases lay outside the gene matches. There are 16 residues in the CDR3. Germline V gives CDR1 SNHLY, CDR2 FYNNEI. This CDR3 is CASRHRTSGGYNEQFF. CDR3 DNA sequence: TGTGCCAGCAGGCACAGGACTAGCGGGGGATACAATGAGCAGTTCTTC.

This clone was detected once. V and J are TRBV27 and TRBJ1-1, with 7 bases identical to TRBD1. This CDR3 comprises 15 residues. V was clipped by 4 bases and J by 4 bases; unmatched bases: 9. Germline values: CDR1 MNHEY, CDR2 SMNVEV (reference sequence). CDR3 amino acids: CASSSQAGGSTEAFF. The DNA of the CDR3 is TGTGCCAGCAGTTCCCAGGCAGGGGGGTCCACTGAAGCTTTCTTT.

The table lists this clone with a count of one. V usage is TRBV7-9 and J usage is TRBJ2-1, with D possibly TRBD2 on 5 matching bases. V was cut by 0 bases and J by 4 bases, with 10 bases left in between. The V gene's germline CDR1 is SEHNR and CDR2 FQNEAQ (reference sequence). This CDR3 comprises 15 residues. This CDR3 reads CASSLAETRYNEQFF. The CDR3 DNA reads TGTGCCAGCAGCTTAGCGGAAACTAGATACAATGAGCAGTTCTTC.

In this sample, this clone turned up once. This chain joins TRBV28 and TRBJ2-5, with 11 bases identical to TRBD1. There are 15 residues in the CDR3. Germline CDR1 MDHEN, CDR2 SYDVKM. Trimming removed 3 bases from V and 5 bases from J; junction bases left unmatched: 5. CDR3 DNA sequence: TGTGCCAGCAGTTTCGGGGACAGGGGGAAGGAGACCCAGTACTTC. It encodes CASSFGDRGKETQYF.

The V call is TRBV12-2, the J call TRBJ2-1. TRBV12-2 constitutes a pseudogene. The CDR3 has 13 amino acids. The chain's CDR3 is CASRHRKDPEQFF. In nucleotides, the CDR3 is TGTGCAAGTCGCCACCGAAAAGATCCTGAGCAGTTCTTC.

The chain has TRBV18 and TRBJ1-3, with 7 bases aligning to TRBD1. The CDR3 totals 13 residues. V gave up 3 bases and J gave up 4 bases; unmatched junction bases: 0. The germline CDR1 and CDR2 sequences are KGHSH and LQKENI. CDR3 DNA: TGTGCCAGCTCACCGGACAGGGGAAACACCATATATTTT. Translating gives CASSPDRGNTIYF.

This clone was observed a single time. The CDR3 here is CASSSDPSSETQYF. The CDR3 DNA follows: TGCGCCAGCAGCTCGGATCCCTCCTCAGAGACCCAGTACTTC. This chain connects TRBV5-1 to TRBJ2-5, with D uncertain. CDR1 is SGHRS, CDR2 YFSETQ, per germline. V lost 3 bases and J 4 bases, leaving 13 bases between the germline ends. The CDR3 runs 14 residues.

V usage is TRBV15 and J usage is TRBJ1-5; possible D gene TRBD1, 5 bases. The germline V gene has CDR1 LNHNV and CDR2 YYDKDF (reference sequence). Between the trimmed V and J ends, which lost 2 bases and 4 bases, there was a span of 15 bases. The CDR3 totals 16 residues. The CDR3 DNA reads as TGTGCCACCAGCAGACCCCGGGGGGGGAGGAATCAGCCCCAGCATTTT. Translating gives CATSRPRGGRNQPQHF.

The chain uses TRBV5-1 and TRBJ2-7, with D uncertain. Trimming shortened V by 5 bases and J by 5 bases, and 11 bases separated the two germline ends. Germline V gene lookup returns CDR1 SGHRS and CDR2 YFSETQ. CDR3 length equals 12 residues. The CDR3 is CASSNPFDEQYF. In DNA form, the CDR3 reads TGCGCCAGCAGTAACCCCTTCGACGAGCAGTACTTC.

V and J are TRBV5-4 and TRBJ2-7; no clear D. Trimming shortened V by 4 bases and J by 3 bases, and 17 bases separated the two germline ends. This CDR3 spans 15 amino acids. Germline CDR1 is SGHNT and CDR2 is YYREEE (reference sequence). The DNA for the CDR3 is TGTGCCAGCAGCCCCTCTCTTAGGGCAAACTACGAGCAGTACTTC. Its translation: CASSPSLRANYEQYF.

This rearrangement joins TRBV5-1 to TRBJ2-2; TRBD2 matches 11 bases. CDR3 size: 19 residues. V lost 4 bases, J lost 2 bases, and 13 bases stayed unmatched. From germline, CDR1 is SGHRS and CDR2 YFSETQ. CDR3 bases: TGCGCCAGCAGCCTGGGACAGGGTGGACTAGCGGGTAACACCGGGGAGCTGTTTTTT. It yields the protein CASSLGQGGLAGNTGELFF.

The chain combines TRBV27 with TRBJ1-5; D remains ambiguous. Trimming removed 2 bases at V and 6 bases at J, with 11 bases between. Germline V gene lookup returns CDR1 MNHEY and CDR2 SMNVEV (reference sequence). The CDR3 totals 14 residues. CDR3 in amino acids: CASSLSGIGQPQHF. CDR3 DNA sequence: TGTGCCAGCAGTTTAAGTGGGATCGGTCAGCCCCAGCATTTT.

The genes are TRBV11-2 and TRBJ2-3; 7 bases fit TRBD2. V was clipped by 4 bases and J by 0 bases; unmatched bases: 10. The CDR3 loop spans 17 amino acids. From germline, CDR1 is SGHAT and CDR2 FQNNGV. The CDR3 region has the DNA TGTGCCAGCAGCTCTCCCATTTGGCGGGGGAGCACAGATACGCAGTATTTT. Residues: CASSSPIWRGSTDTQYF.

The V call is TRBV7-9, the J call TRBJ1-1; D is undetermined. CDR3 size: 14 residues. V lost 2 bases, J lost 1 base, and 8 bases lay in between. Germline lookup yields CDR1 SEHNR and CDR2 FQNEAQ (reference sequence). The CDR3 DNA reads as TGTGCCAGCAGCTTAAATGTCGAGAACACTGAAGCTTTCTTT. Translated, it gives CASSLNVENTEAFF.

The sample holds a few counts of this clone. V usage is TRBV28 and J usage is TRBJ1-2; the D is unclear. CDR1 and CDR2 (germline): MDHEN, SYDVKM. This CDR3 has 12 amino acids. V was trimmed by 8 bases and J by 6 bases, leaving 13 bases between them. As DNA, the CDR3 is TGTGCCAGCTCTCCCCTAGGGAATGGCTACACCTTC. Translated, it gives CASSPLGNGYTF.

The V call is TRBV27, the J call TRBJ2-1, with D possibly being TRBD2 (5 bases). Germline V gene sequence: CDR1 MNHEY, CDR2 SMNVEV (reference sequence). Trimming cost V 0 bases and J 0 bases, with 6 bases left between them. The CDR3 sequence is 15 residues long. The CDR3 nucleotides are TGTGCCAGCAGTTTATCCAGCGGCTCCTACAATGAGCAGTTCTTC. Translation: CASSLSSGSYNEQFF.

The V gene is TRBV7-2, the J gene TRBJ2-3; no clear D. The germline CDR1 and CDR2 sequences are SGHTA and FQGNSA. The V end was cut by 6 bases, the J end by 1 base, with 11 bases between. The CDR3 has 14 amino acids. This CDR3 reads CASRPSGGTDTQYF. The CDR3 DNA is TGTGCCAGCAGACCTAGTGGGGGCACAGATACGCAGTATTTT.

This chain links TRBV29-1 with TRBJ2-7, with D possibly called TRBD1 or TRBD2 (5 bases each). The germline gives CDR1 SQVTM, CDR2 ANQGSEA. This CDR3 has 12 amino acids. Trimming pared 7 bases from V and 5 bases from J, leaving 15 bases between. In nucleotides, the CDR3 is TGCAGCGCAACGGTGGGGACGAACGAGCAGTACTTC. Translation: CSATVGTNEQYF.